The present T cell receptor beta chain was sequenced within a study of CD8 T cells in Susac syndrome. CD8+ and CD4+ blood T cells underwent TCR beta sequencing. The CDR3 has 13 residues. Germline V gene lookup returns CDR1 SGHDN and CDR2 FVKESK. V shed 5 bases and J shed 6 bases, with 8 bases lying between them. RNA totalling roughly 0.45 to 1 ug underwent reverse transcription with random hexamers. The TCR beta CDR3 was amplified by immunoSEQ multiplex PCR across 54 Vbeta, 13 Jbeta. Each CDR3 protein gets one entry after TCRdb re-called the immunoSEQ multiplex PCR reads with MiXCR. Among about 200,000 distinct CDR3 sequences listed, roughly 94% were seen once.

The sample comprised CD4+ T cells from PBMCs. V gene TRBV14 combines with J gene TRBJ1-6, with a tentative D call TRBD1 (5 bases). This TCR was recovered from a human donor with multiple sclerosis. The CDR3 protein is CASSGGGNSPLHF. Written as DNA, the CDR3 is TGTGCCAGCAGCGGGGGGGGTAATTCACCCCTCCACTTT.